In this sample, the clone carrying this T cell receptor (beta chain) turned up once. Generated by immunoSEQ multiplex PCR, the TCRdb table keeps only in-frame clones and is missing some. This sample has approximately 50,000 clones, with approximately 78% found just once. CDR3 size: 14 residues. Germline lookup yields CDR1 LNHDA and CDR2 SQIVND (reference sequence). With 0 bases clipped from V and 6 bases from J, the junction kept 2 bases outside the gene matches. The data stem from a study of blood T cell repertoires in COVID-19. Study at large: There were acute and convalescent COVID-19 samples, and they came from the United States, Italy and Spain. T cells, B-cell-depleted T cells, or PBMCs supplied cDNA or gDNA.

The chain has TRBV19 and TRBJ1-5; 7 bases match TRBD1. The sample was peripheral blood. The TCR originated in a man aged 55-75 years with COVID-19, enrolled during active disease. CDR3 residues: CASSIDRGTQPQHF. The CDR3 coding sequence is TGTGCCAGTAGTATAGACAGGGGGACTCAGCCCCAGCATTTT.